Listed below are T cell receptor beta chains from one sample, sequenced in a study of sequential checkpoint blockade in melanoma. Some clones are missing from TCRdb's copy, which holds only in-frame ones; the method was immunoSEQ multiplex PCR. The sample contains about 13,000 clones, more than 70% of which appear only once. Sequenced material: CD8+ T cells sorted from blood (inferred from file names), taken from a patient given nivolumab and ipilimumab in sequence. Receptor source: a human patient with melanoma. Some clones in this sample may be carry-over from other donors' samples. The CDR3 runs from the conserved cysteine through the conserved F or W. D genes are given only for firm matches. Size values are once, few and many counts, or a class for expanded clones, and some rows have none.

>TRBJ2-5|TRBV7-8|.|.
CASSPTSLLRAFRETQYF
>TRBJ1-6|TRBV7-9|.|.
CASSYSPYNSPLHF
>TRBJ2-1|TRBV19|.|.
CASSIAGGPYNEQFF
>TRBJ2-1|TRBV4-2|.|.
CASSQDRLLYNEQFF
>TRBJ1-1|TRBV18|.|.
CASSPPWANTEAFF
>TRBJ1-2|TRBV4-1|.|.
CASSQEGRGYGYTF
>TRBJ2-7|TRBV13|TRBD2|once
CASSLQTSGGYEQYF
>TRBJ2-3|TRBV7-4|TRBD2|.
CASSLAGGADTQYF
>TRBJ1-5|TRBV7-2|.|.
CASSLTVSNQPQHF
>TRBJ1-4|TRBV23-1|.|few
CASSRRGF
>TRBJ2-4|TRBV14|TRBD2|.
CASSRSGPVAKNIQYF
>TRBJ2-2|TRBV6-6|TRBD2|.
CASSWDGGAGELFF
>TRBJ1-1|TRBV7-2|.|.
CASSEQGRTEAFF
>TRBJ1-1|TRBV9|.|.
CASSVVEDEAFF
>TRBJ2-5|TRBV5-1|.|.
CASSIRGDGETQYF
>TRBJ1-1|TRBV9|.|.
CASSAPRGLNTEAFF
>TRBJ2-3|TRBV4-3|TRBD2|.
CASSQDGTSSLGDTQYF
>TRBJ2-3|TRBV6-4|TRBD1|medium-sized
CASSGGQGDGTDTQYF
>TRBJ2-1|TRBV18|TRBD1|.
CASSPSETGGNNEQFF
>TRBJ2-7|TRBV19|.|once
CASREQGMHEQYF
>TRBJ2-1|TRBV5-8|.|.
CASSFAGFYNEQFF
>TRBJ1-5|TRBV4-1|.|.
CASSREGNQPQHF
>TRBJ2-5|TRBV2|.|.
CASSEAGRETQYF
>TRBJ1-2|TRBV7-9|TRBD1|medium-sized
CASSLEEQGSVGYTF
>TRBJ2-3|TRBV7-2|TRBD1|.
CASSLSGTVIPDTQYF
>TRBJ1-4|TRBV7-9|.|.
CASSLSGGAWREKLFF
>TRBJ1-2|TRBV27|TRBD1|.
CASRLKTGNYGYTF
>TRBJ2-3|TRBV7-3|TRBD2|few
CASSLTGGATDTQYF
>TRBJ1-5|TRBV4-3|TRBD1|once
CASSRDRGYNQPQHF
>TRBJ1-1|TRBV5-4|.|.
CASSPASGGGTEAFF
>TRBJ1-2|TRBV19|TRBD1|.
CASSIRDRDGYGYTF
>TRBJ1-1|TRBV7-9|.|.
CASSLQGYTEAFF
>TRBJ1-1|TRBV7-9|.|once
CASHSGGTEAFF
>TRBJ1-2|TRBV5-4|.|.
CASSFFTREADGYTF
>TRBJ2-3|TRBV7-9|TRBD2|medium-sized
CASSNGLAGGDTQYF
>TRBJ1-2|TRBV4-3|.|.
CASSPRWRGADGYTF
>TRBJ1-2|TRBV27|TRBD1|.
CASSASTGLGYTF
>TRBJ2-3|TRBV11-1|TRBD1|once
CASSFLGQGMADTQYF
>TRBJ2-7|TRBV5-8|.|once
CASSLGGGLNF
>TRBJ2-7|TRBV6-5|.|.
CASSYSTDYEQYF
>TRBJ1-4|TRBV7-9|TRBD1|.
CASSPDRGTNEKLFF
>TRBJ1-4|TRBV6-6|TRBD1|few
CASSTGTALYEKLFF
>TRBJ2-1|TRBV4-1|TRBD1|.
CASSWPGQVSHEQFF
>TRBJ2-3|TRBV28|TRBD2|.
CASMVAGTTDTQYF
>.|TRBV4-2|TRBD1|.
CASSQGQGLTYEQYF
>TRBJ2-1|TRBV11-2|TRBD1|.
CASRPRDRGPNEQFF
>TRBJ1-1|TRBV30|.|.
CAWRVDFLNTEAFF
>TRBJ2-7|TRBV5-1|TRBD1|.
CASSLGVLRDSAYEQYF
>TRBJ2-7|TRBV4-2|.|.
CASSEEGGSAYEQYF
>TRBJ2-7|TRBV4-1|.|.
CASSQQGLPSYEQYF
>TRBJ2-7|TRBV9|TRBD1|once
CASSVRDRGNEQYF
>TRBJ1-5|TRBV6-1|.|.
CASLSRGSDQPQHF
>TRBJ2-1|TRBV28|TRBD1|few
CASSLGTSRDRVNEQFF
>TRBJ2-5|TRBV11-3|.|.
CASSSTALRETQYF
>TRBJ2-3|TRBV7-2|TRBD2|.
CASSLSSGGSYTDTQYF
>TRBJ1-4|TRBV7-9|.|.
CASSFSEKLFF
>TRBJ2-2|TRBV13|TRBD2|few
CASSPRTSSGELFF
>TRBJ2-7|TRBV4-1|TRBD1|.
CASSPGTGIYYEQYF
>TRBJ1-1|TRBV11-1|.|.
CASSRMNTEAFF
>TRBJ2-1|TRBV4-2|TRBD1|.
CASSQEQGGSYNEQFF